Listed below are T cell receptor beta chains from one sample, sequenced in a study of T-cell memory formation after mild COVID-19. TCRdb passed the 5' RACE reads through MiXCR, listing each CDR3 protein once. The table has approximately 490,000 distinct CDR3 sequences, around 21% seen once. The sample comprised PBMCs or a T cell subset sorted from them (not recorded which). All receptors come from an adult woman who had mild COVID-19 (a few samples of this study predate the infection). Cell type and time point are not known. Each CDR3 is given with its conserved first and last residue. Each record gives: D gene, CDR3 length, J gene, clone size, V gene, CDR3 DNA, CDR3 protein. The D gene is left open where the match is weak. Expanded clones are given a class, and other clones once, few, many or no size at all.

d_call: TRBD1
cdr3_length: 14
j_call: TRBJ1-5
clone_size: -
v_call: TRBV23-1
cdr3_nt: TGCGCCAGCAGTCAAAGGGACAGAAATCAGCCCCAGCATTTT
cdr3_aa: CASSQRDRNQPQHF

d_call: TRBD1
cdr3_length: 15
j_call: TRBJ1-1
clone_size: few
v_call: TRBV29-1
cdr3_nt: TGCAGCGCCTTGGACAGGGGGCGCGGAAACACTGAAGCTTTCTTT
cdr3_aa: CSALDRGRGNTEAFF

d_call: -
cdr3_length: 15
j_call: TRBJ2-7
clone_size: -
v_call: TRBV2
cdr3_nt: TGTGCCAGCAGTGAACCGCAGGGGGGTAAACACGAGCAGTACTTC
cdr3_aa: CASSEPQGGKHEQYF

d_call: -
cdr3_length: 16
j_call: TRBJ2-1
clone_size: few
v_call: TRBV24-1
cdr3_nt: TGTGCCACCAGTGATGGCCTCGGGCCTCGGGGGTATGAGCAGTTCTTC
cdr3_aa: CATSDGLGPRGYEQFF

d_call: -
cdr3_length: 18
j_call: TRBJ2-1
clone_size: few
v_call: TRBV5-1
cdr3_nt: TGCGCCAGCAGCCGCGGGCGACAAACCCAACTGCGGGCCGATGAGCAGTTCTTC
cdr3_aa: CASSRGRQTQLRADEQFF

d_call: TRBD1
cdr3_length: 13
j_call: TRBJ2-7
clone_size: -
v_call: TRBV10-3
cdr3_nt: TGTGCCATCAGCAGGACAGGGGACTACGAGCAGTACTTC
cdr3_aa: CAISRTGDYEQYF

d_call: TRBD1
cdr3_length: 13
j_call: TRBJ1-1
clone_size: -
v_call: TRBV30
cdr3_nt: TGTGCCTGGAGGGGAACAGGGGCGGCTGAAGCTTTCTTT
cdr3_aa: CAWRGTGAAEAFF

d_call: -
cdr3_length: 15
j_call: TRBJ1-1
clone_size: few
v_call: TRBV12-3/TRBV12-4
cdr3_nt: TGTGCCAGCAGTCTCCCAGGGAGTCCGAACACTGAAGCTTTCTTT
cdr3_aa: CASSLPGSPNTEAFF

d_call: TRBD1
cdr3_length: 16
j_call: TRBJ2-7
clone_size: -
v_call: TRBV5-5
cdr3_nt: TGTGCCAGCAGCTTGGCCGGAGACAGGGCTACCTACGAGCAGTACTTC
cdr3_aa: CASSLAGDRATYEQYF

d_call: -
cdr3_length: 17
j_call: TRBJ1-1
clone_size: -
v_call: TRBV15
cdr3_nt: TGTGCCACCAGCAGAGCCAATACCGAAGGGATTACCACTGAAGCTTTCTTT
cdr3_aa: CATSRANTEGITTEAFF

d_call: -
cdr3_length: 14
j_call: TRBJ1-2
clone_size: -
v_call: TRBV9
cdr3_nt: TGTGCCAGCAGCGTAGACGGGGAGGCCTATGGCTACACCTTC
cdr3_aa: CASSVDGEAYGYTF

d_call: -
cdr3_length: 13
j_call: TRBJ2-7
clone_size: -
v_call: TRBV6-1
cdr3_nt: TGTGCCAGCACGGTAGCGGTACCCTACGAGCAGTACTTC
cdr3_aa: CASTVAVPYEQYF

d_call: -
cdr3_length: 15
j_call: TRBJ1-2
clone_size: -
v_call: TRBV20-1
cdr3_nt: TGCAGTGCTGGCCCTACCACCGACAGATCCTATGGCTACACCTTC
cdr3_aa: CSAGPTTDRSYGYTF

d_call: TRBD1
cdr3_length: 12
j_call: TRBJ1-2
clone_size: many
v_call: TRBV24-1
cdr3_nt: TGTGCCACCGGGACAGCTAACTATGGCTACACCTTC
cdr3_aa: CATGTANYGYTF

d_call: -
cdr3_length: 13
j_call: TRBJ1-5
clone_size: few
v_call: TRBV12-3/TRBV12-4
cdr3_nt: TGTGCCAGCACCTCCCATCCGGATCAGCCCCAGCATTTT
cdr3_aa: CASTSHPDQPQHF

d_call: -
cdr3_length: 15
j_call: TRBJ1-1
clone_size: few
v_call: TRBV11-3
cdr3_nt: TGTGCCAGCAGCTTAAACAGGGTGTTGAACACTGAAGCTTTCTTT
cdr3_aa: CASSLNRVLNTEAFF